A single sample is the source of the 20 T cell receptor beta chains below, sequenced in a study of PD-1 blockade in classical Hodgkin lymphoma. Libraries were prepared by immunoSEQ multiplex PCR; TCRdb keeps only in-frame clonotypes and omits some of them. The data show around 99,000 clones, with roughly 76% seen just once and roughly 15% held by the top ten. Each and every patient relapsed after autologous stem cell transplantation, and patients got differing brentuximab vedotin exposure. This sample comprised peripheral blood mononuclear cells (PBMCs), obtained before the second cycle of nivolumab. Receptors were obtained from a human donor with classical Hodgkin lymphoma.

The rearrangement uses TRBV7-8 and TRBJ1-1; D uncertain. This CDR3 contains 15 residues. The germline gives CDR1 SGHVS, CDR2 FQNEAQ. Trimming left V 1 base short and J 5 bases short, with 14 bases between. CDR3 sequence (DNA): TGTGCCAGCAGCTTAGAGGGTGGGGTGTGGACTGAAGCTTTCTTT. Translation gives CASSLEGGVWTEAFF.

Comment on this clone: A read error may account for a junction end that differs from germline. This chain connects TRBV14 to TRBJ1-2; D call uncertain. The CDR3 totals 12 residues. Per germline, CDR1 SGHDN and CDR2 FVKESK. The CDR3 protein is CASSKEDYGYTF. The DNA of the CDR3 is TGTGCCAGCAGCAAAGAAGACTATGGCTACACCTTC. Full variable domain (missing parts from reference TRBV14 and TRBJ1-2): EAGVTQFPSHSVIEKGQTVTLRCDPISGHDNLYWYRRVMGKEIKFLLHFVKESKQDESGMPNNRFLAERTGGTYSTLKVQPAELEDSGVYFCASSKEDYGYTFGSGTRLTVV.

The chain has TRBV5-4 and TRBJ1-2, with D unclear. Trimming took off 0 bases at V and 4 bases at J, with 13 bases between the two ends. The CDR3 runs to 15 residues. Germline V CDR1 and CDR2: SGHNT, YYREEE (reference sequence). CDR3 in amino acids: CASSLVRGSSYGYTF. The CDR3 nucleotides read TGTGCCAGCAGCTTGGTGCGGGGTAGTAGCTATGGCTACACCTTC.

The genes are TRBV1 and TRBJ2-5; the table calls TRBD2, which could not be checked here. TRBV1 is a pseudogene locus. The CDR3 runs 19 residues. CDR3 sequence: CTSSRKREREGGCQETQYF. The CDR3 DNA sequence: TGCACCAGCAGCCGAAAGCGGGAGAGAGAGGGCGGTTGCCAAGAGACCCAGTACTTC.

The rearrangement uses TRBV7-9 and TRBJ2-1, with 11 bases fitting TRBD2. Germline CDR1 SEHNR, CDR2 FQNEAQ (reference sequence). The CDR3 consists of 15 residues. V was pared by 5 bases and J by 8 bases, with 8 bases of the junction left unmatched. CDR3 DNA: TGTGCCAGCAGCCCGCGGACTAGCGGGTTAGATGAGCAGTTCTTC. Translated: CASSPRTSGLDEQFF.

This rearrangement joins TRBV25-1 to TRBJ2-3; perhaps TRBD1 as D (6 bases). CDR1 is MGHDK, CDR2 SYGVNS, per germline. Trimming cost V 2 bases and J 3 bases, with 15 bases left between them. The CDR3 runs to 16 residues. The CDR3 DNA follows: TGTGCCAGCAGTGAACCGACCTATACAGGGACAGATACGCAGTATTTT. Translation gives CASSEPTYTGTDTQYF.

The chain is built from TRBV6-5 and TRBJ1-4; D is perhaps TRBD1 (6 bases). Looked up from germline, CDR1 is MNHEY and CDR2 is SVGAGI. Trimming cost V 6 bases and J 3 bases, with 14 bases left between them. This CDR3 comprises 15 residues. The CDR3 coding sequence is TGTGCCAGCAGACCTAGGAGGGGGTCTAATGAAAAACTGTTTTTT. It specifies CASRPRRGSNEKLFF.

The V gene is TRBV6-1, the J gene TRBJ1-1; maybe TRBD1 (5 bases). CDR1 MNHNS and CDR2 SASEGT come from the germline V gene. The V end lost 5 bases, the J end lost 1 base, and 8 bases lay between the germline ends. The CDR3 loop spans 13 amino acids. The CDR3 DNA follows: TGTGCCAGCAGTCTGACAGAGAACACTGAAGCTTTCTTT. Translation: CASSLTENTEAFF.

This CDR3 is CASSTDYNEQFF. The DNA for the CDR3 is TGTGCCAGCAGTACTGATTACAATGAGCAGTTCTTC. The V and J genes are TRBV21-1 and TRBJ2-1; the table's D call of TRBD2 was not tested on the DNA. TRBV21-1 is noted as a pseudogene. The CDR3 extends over 12 amino acids.

This clone was recorded a few times. This chain connects TRBV28 to TRBJ2-5, with no clear D. Trimming stripped 2 bases from V and 5 bases from J, with 6 bases between. From germline, CDR1 is MDHEN and CDR2 SYDVKM. The CDR3 runs to 12 residues. CDR3 nucleotides: TGTGCCAGCAGTTTAGTGGTTGAGACCCAGTACTTC. It yields the protein CASSLVVETQYF.

A single count supports this clone. The chain couples TRBV5-8 to TRBJ2-7, with no clear D. The CDR3 consists of 12 residues. From germline, CDR1 is SGHTS and CDR2 YDEGEE. The V and J ends lost 0 bases and 4 bases respectively, with 5 bases between them. The CDR3 DNA reads as TGTGCCAGCAGCTTGGGAGATTACGAGCAGTACTTC. Protein sequence: CASSLGDYEQYF.

The rearrangement joins TRBV19 to TRBJ2-1, with unresolved D. Germline V gene sequence: CDR1 LNHDA, CDR2 SQIVND (reference sequence). Trimming took off 2 bases at V and 2 bases at J, with 10 bases between the two ends. The CDR3 length is 15 residues. This CDR3 is CASSIRELAYNEQFF. The CDR3 nucleotides read TGTGCCAGTAGTATACGCGAGTTGGCCTACAATGAGCAGTTCTTC. Full variable domain (missing parts from reference TRBV19 and TRBJ2-1): DGGITQSPKYLFRKEGQNVTLSCEQNLNHDAMYWYRQDPGQGLRLIYYSQIVNDFQKGDIAEGYSVSREKKESFPLTVTSAQKNPTAFYLCASSIRELAYNEQFFGPGTRLTVL.

The chain joins TRBV19 to TRBJ2-1; 11 bases line up with TRBD2. The trim removed 5 bases at V and 0 bases at J, leaving 12 bases unmatched. CDR3 length: 19 amino acids. Germline CDR1 LNHDA, CDR2 SQIVND (reference sequence). Here the CDR3 DNA reads TGTGCCAGTAGTGCACTAGCGGGAGCGACCTCATTCTCCTACAATGAGCAGTTCTTC. Translation: CASSALAGATSFSYNEQFF.

The chain employs TRBV10-3 and TRBJ2-1, with 10 positions matching TRBD2. The CDR3 runs to 13 residues. The ends lost 7 bases at V and 9 bases at J; junction bases unmatched: 6. CDR1 is ENHRY, CDR2 SYGVKD, per germline. In DNA form, the CDR3 reads TGTGCCATCATGCAGCGGGAGGGCGGTGAGCAGTTCTTC. Translation: CAIMQREGGEQFF.

The chain recombines TRBV28 with TRBJ2-7, with 11 bases that match TRBD2. The CDR3 runs 17 residues. Per the germline V gene, CDR1 is MDHEN and CDR2 is SYDVKM. The V gene end was trimmed by 7 bases and the J gene end by 3 bases; junction bases not matched to a gene: 14. CDR3 sequence: CASTPGLAGGRGYEQYF. The CDR3 bases are TGTGCCAGCACCCCAGGGCTAGCGGGGGGCCGAGGCTACGAGCAGTACTTC.

A note on this clone: The same CDR3 can be traced to other DNA sequences in this sample. The chain links TRBV5-1 to TRBJ2-1; 15 nucleotides line up with TRBD2. There are 19 residues in the CDR3. The trim removed 0 bases at V and 1 base at J, leaving 5 bases unmatched. Germline CDR1 is SGHRS and CDR2 is YFSETQ. CDR3 in DNA: TGCGCCAGCAGCTTGGGGGGACTAGCGGGAGGTAGTTCCTACAATGAGCAGTTCTTC. Amino acid sequence: CASSLGGLAGGSSYNEQFF.

The chain uses TRBV5-1 and TRBJ1-3, with a weak D call TRBD1 (6 bases). The CDR3 spans 16 residues. The germline V and J ends were trimmed by 4 bases and 2 bases, with 16 bases remaining between them. Germline V gene sequence: CDR1 SGHRS, CDR2 YFSETQ. CDR3 sequence (DNA): TGCGCCAGCAGCACGCAGGGGCCCCAGACTGGAAACACCATATATTTT. Encoded protein: CASSTQGPQTGNTIYF.

The rearrangement links TRBV30 to TRBJ1-2; D call uncertain. The germline V gene encodes CDR1 GTSNPN and CDR2 SVGIG (reference sequence). The length of the CDR3 is 13 residues. The ends were cut back, 0 bases at V and 7 bases at J, with 12 bases in the middle. CDR3 loop: CAWSVLAGSGYTF. As DNA, the CDR3 is TGTGCCTGGAGTGTACTGGCAGGTTCTGGCTACACCTTC.

The rearrangement joins TRBV11-2 to TRBJ2-5, with D uncertain. Germline CDR1 SGHAT, CDR2 FQNNGV. This CDR3 spans 14 amino acids. Trimming cost V 9 bases and J 1 base, with 15 bases left between them. The CDR3 sequence: CASLSSYTQETQYF. DNA of the CDR3: TGTGCCAGTCTAAGCTCCTACACCCAAGAGACCCAGTACTTC.

The CDR3 DNA reads as TGCGCCAGCAGCCAAGACCCCTTCACAGGATACGAGCAGTACTTC. Translating it yields CASSQDPFTGYEQYF. This chain links TRBV4-1 with TRBJ2-7; D might be TRBD1 (5 bases). The V end was cut by 0 bases, the J end by 4 bases, with 13 bases between. The CDR3 runs 15 residues. Germline V lookup: CDR1 MGHRA, CDR2 YSYEKL.